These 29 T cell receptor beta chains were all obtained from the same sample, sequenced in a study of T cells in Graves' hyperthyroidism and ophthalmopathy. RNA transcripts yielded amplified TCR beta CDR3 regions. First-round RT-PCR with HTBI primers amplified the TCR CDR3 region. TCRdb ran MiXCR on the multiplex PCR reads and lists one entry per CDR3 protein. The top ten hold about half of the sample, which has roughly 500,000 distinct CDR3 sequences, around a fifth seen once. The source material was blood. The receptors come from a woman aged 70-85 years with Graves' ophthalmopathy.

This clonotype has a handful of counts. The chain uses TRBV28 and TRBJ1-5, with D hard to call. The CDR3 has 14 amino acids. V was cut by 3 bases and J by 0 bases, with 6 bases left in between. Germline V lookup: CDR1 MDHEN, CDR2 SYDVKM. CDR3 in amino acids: CASSFVSSNQPQHF. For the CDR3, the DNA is TGTGCCAGCAGTTTTGTGAGTAGCAATCAGCCCCAGCATTTT.

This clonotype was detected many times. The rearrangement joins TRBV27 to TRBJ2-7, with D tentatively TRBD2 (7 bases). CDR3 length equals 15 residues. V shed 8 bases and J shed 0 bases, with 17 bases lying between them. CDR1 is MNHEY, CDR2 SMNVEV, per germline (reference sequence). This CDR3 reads CASGGSSGSSYEQYF. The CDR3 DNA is TGTGCCAGCGGGGGCTCTAGCGGCAGCTCCTACGAGCAGTACTTC.

Written as DNA, the CDR3 is TGTGCCAGCAGCGCACTAGGAAAACGCTACAATGAGCAGTTCTTC. Protein product: CASSALGKRYNEQFF. The chain uses TRBV7-2 and TRBJ2-1; D is possibly TRBD2 (5 bases). The CDR3 spans 15 residues. Per the germline V gene, CDR1 is SGHTA and CDR2 is FQGNSA. Trimming took 5 bases from V and 3 from J, leaving 14 bases between them.

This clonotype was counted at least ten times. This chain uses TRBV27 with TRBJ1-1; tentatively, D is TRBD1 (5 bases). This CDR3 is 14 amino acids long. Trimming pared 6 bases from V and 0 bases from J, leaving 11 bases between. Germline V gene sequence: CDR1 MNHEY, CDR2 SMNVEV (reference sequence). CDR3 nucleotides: TGTGCCAGCAGGACAGCCAGGATGAACACTGAAGCTTTCTTT. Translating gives CASRTARMNTEAFF.

The CDR3 region has the DNA TGTGCCTGGAGTGTAAGGCGGGAGGGCCACGAGCAGTTCTTC. This sequence encodes CAWSVRREGHEQFF. The chain recombines TRBV30 with TRBJ2-1; TRBD2 matches 9 bases. The CDR3 totals 14 residues. Trimming took 0 bases from V and 10 from J; bases not matched to a gene: 7. Germline-derived CDR1 and CDR2 are GTSNPN and SVGIG (reference sequence).

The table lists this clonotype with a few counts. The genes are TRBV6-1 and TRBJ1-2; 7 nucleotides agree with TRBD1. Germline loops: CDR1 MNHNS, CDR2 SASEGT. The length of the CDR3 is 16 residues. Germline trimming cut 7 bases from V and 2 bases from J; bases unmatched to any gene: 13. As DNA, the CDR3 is TGTGCCAGCACCCTCTTGACAGGGCCTAGCAACTATGGCTACACCTTC. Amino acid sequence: CASTLLTGPSNYGYTF.

The CDR3 nucleotides are TGTGCCAGCTCACCTCAGGGGGCAAACAATGAGCAGTTCTTC. Its protein is CASSPQGANNEQFF. V is TRBV18 and J is TRBJ2-1, with 8 bases aligning to TRBD1. CDR1 is KGHSH, CDR2 LQKENI, per germline. Trimming removed 3 bases from V and 5 bases from J; junction bases left unmatched: 3. This CDR3 is built from 14 residues.

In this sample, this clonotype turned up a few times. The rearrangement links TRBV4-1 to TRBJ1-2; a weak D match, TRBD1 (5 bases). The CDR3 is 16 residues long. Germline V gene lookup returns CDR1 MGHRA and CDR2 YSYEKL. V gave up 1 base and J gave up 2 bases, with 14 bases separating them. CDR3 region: CASSQGLTGPNYGYTF. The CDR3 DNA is TGCGCCAGCAGCCAAGGACTAACAGGTCCAAACTATGGCTACACCTTC.

The CDR3 loop is CASSTGLGSYTGELFF. The CDR3 nucleotides are TGTGCCAGCAGCACGGGACTAGGATCGTACACCGGGGAGCTGTTTTTT. The chain employs TRBV5-4 and TRBJ2-2, with 8 positions matching TRBD2. Germline lookup yields CDR1 SGHNT and CDR2 YYREEE (reference sequence). J was trimmed by 3 bases and V by 4 bases; bases with no gene match: 8. The CDR3 runs 16 residues.

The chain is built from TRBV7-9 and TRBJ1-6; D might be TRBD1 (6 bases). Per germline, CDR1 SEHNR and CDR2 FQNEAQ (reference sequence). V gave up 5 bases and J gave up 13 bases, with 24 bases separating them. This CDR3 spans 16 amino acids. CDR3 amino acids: CASSQLLGHGRFPLHF. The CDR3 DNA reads TGTGCCAGCAGCCAGTTGCTGGGACACGGCCGATTTCCCCTCCACTTT.

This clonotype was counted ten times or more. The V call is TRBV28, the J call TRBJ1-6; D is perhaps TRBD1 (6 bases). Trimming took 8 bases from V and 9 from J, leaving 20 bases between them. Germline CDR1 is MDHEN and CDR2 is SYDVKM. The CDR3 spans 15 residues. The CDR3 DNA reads TGTGCCAGCGGGGGCTGGACCACTTCGGGTTCACCCCTCCACTTT. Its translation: CASGGWTTSGSPLHF.

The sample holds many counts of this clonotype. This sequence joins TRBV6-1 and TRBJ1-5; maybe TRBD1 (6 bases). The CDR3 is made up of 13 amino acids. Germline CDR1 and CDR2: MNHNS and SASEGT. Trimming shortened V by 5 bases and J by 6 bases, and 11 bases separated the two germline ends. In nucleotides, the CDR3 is TGTGCCAGCAGTACGGGGGGGGCTCAGCCCCAGCATTTT. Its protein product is CASSTGGAQPQHF.

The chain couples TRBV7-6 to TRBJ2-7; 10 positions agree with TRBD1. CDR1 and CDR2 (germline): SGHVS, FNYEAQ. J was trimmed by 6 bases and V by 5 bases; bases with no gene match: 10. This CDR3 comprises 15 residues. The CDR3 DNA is TGTGCCAGCAGCGTAGGGACAGGGGCTTTGGGCGAGCAGTACTTC. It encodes CASSVGTGALGEQYF.

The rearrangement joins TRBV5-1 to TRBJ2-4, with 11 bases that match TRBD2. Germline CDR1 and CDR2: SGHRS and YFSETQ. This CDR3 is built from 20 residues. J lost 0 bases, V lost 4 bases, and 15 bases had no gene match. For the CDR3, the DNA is TGCGCCAGCAGCGCCAAACCACTAGCGGGAGCGCAATTAGCCAAAAACATTCAGTACTTC. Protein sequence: CASSAKPLAGAQLAKNIQYF. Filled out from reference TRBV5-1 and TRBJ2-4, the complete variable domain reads KAGVTQTPRYLIKTRGQQVTLSCSPISGHRSVSWYQQTPGQGLQFLFEYFSETQRNKGNFPGRFSGRQFSNSRSEMNVSTLELGDSALYLCASSAKPLAGAQLAKNIQYFGAGTRLSVL.

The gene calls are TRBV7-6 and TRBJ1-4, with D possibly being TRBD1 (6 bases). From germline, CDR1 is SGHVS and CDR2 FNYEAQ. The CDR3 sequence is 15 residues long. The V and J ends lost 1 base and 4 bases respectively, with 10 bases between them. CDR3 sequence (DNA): TGTGCCAGCAGCTTAGGAGGGGGTATTAATGAAAAACTGTTTTTT. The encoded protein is CASSLGGGINEKLFF.

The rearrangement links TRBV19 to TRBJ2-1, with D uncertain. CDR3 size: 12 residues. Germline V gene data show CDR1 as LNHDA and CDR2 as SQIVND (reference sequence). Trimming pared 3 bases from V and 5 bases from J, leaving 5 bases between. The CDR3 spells CASSITHNEQFF. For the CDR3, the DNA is TGTGCCAGTAGTATCACTCACAATGAGCAGTTCTTC.

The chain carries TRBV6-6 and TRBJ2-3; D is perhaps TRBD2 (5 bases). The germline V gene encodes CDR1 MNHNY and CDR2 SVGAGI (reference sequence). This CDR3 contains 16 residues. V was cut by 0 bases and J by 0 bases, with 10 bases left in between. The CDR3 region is CASSYSRSGSTDTQYF. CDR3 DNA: TGTGCCAGCAGTTACTCGAGAAGCGGTAGCACAGATACGCAGTATTTT.

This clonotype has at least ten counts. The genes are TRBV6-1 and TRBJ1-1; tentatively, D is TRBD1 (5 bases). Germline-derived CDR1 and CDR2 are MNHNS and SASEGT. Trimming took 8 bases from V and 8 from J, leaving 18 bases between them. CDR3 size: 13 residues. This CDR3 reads CASAWSEGTEAFF. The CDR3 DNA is TGTGCCAGCGCGTGGTCCGAGGGGACCGAAGCTTTCTTT.

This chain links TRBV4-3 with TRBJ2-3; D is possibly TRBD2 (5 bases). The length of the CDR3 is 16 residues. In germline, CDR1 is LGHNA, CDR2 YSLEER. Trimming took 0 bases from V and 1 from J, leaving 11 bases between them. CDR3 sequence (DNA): TGCGCCAGCAGCCAAGATGGGCATAGCGGCACAGATACGCAGTATTTT. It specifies CASSQDGHSGTDTQYF.

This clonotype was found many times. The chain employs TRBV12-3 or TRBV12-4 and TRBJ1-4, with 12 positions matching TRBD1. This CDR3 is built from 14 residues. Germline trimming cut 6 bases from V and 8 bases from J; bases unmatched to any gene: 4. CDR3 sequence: CASSGTGGLEKLFF. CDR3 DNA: TGTGCCAGCAGCGGGACAGGGGGCTTAGAAAAACTGTTTTTT.

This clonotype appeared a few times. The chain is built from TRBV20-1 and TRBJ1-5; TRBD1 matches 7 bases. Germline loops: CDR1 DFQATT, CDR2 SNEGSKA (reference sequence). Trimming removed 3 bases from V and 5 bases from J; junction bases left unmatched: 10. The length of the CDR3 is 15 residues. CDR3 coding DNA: TGCAGTGCTAGGGAGGCAGGGGGTAAATATCAGCCCCAGCATTTT. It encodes CSAREAGGKYQPQHF.

This CDR3 is CASSEETGYGYTF. The CDR3 region has the DNA TGTGCCAGCAGCGAGGAGACAGGGTATGGCTACACCTTC. This chain joins TRBV9 and TRBJ1-2, with 7 bases identical to TRBD1. Germline trimming cut 3 bases from V and 5 bases from J; bases unmatched to any gene: 4. Germline V gives CDR1 SGDLS, CDR2 YYNGEE. There are 13 residues in the CDR3.

CDR3 loop: CASSWGPHEQFF. The CDR3 DNA is TGTGCCAGCAGTTGGGGTCCCCATGAGCAGTTCTTC. This rearrangement joins TRBV12-3 or TRBV12-4 to TRBJ2-1, with D unclear. The V gene lost 4 bases and the J gene lost 8 bases, with 9 bases spanning the gap. The length of the CDR3 is 12 residues.

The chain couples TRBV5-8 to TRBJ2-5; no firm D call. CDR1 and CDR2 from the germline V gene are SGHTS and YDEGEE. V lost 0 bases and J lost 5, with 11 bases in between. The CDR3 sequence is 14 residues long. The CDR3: CASSLGALVETQYF. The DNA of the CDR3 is TGTGCCAGCAGCTTGGGGGCCCTCGTGGAGACCCAGTACTTC. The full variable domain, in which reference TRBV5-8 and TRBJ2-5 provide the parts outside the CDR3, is EAGVTQSPTHLIKTRGQQATLRCSPISGHTSVYWYQQALGLGLQFLLWYDEGEERNRGNFPPRFSGRQFPNYSSELNVNALELEDSALYLCASSLGALVETQYFGPGTRLLVL.

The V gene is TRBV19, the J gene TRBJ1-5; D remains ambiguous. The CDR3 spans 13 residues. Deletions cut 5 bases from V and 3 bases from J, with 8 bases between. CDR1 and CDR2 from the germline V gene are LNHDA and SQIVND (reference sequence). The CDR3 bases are TGTGCCAGTAGTCAGCTGCTCAATCAGCCCCAGCATTTT. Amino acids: CASSQLLNQPQHF.

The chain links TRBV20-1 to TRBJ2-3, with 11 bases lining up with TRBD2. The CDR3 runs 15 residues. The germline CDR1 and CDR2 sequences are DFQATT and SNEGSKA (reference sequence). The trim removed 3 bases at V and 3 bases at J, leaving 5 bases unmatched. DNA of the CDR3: TGCAGTGCTAGCGGGACTAGCGGTGGTACAGATACGCAGTATTTT. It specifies CSASGTSGGTDTQYF.

The CDR3 nucleotides read TGCAGTGCTAGAAGTTTCCCTGAAGCTTTCTTT. Translation: CSARSFPEAFF. This chain uses TRBV20-1 with TRBJ1-1; D is ambiguous. CDR1 is DFQATT and CDR2 is SNEGSKA in the germline V gene (reference sequence). This CDR3 is built from 11 residues. Trimming took off 2 bases at V and 6 bases at J, with 7 bases between the two ends.

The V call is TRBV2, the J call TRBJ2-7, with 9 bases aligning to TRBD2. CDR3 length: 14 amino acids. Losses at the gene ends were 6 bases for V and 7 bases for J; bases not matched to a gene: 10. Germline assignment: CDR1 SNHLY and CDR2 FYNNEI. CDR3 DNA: TGTGCCAGCAGAAGACTAGCGGCAATGGGTGAGCAGTACTTC. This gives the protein CASRRLAAMGEQYF.

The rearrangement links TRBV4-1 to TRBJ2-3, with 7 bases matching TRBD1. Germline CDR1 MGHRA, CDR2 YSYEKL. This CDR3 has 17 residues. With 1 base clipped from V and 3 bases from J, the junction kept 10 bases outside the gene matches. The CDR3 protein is CASSQAQTGMGTDTQYF. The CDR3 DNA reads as TGCGCCAGCAGCCAAGCCCAGACAGGGATGGGGACAGATACGCAGTATTTT.